The 26 T cell receptor beta chains given below trace back to one sample, sequenced in a study of shared clonotypes between healthy human individuals. The repertoire was sequenced with immunoSEQ multiplex PCR; TCRdb's copy has only in-frame clones and lacks some. The data contain over a million clones, over 95% of them singletons. The sample consisted of naive CD4+ T cells sorted from blood. Regarding subset: CD45RA+ positively selected. These receptors were collected from a man aged 30 to 39 in good health.

This chain uses TRBV6-5 with TRBJ1-4, with D perhaps TRBD1 (5 bases). The CDR3 loop spans 15 amino acids. Germline V gives CDR1 MNHEY, CDR2 SVGAGI. V shed 7 bases and J shed 5 bases, with 17 bases lying between them. The CDR3 DNA is TGTGCCAGCAAGGACGGGGCAGGACTAAATGAAAAACTGTTTTTT. Its protein is CASKDGAGLNEKLFF.

The rearrangement joins TRBV20-1 to TRBJ2-5, with D maybe TRBD2 (5 bases). This CDR3 spans 10 amino acids. V gave up 7 bases and J gave up 5 bases, with 8 bases separating them. Germline-derived CDR1 and CDR2 are DFQATT and SNEGSKA (reference sequence). CDR3 loop: CSVREETQYF. Written as DNA, the CDR3 is TGCAGTGTAAGGGAGGAGACCCAGTACTTC.

This sequence joins TRBV10-2 and TRBJ2-7; D remains ambiguous. V lost 0 bases and J lost 6, with 12 bases in between. Germline CDR1 reads WSHSY; CDR2 reads SAAADI. The CDR3 runs 14 residues. The CDR3 loop reads CASSESPPAPEQYF. The CDR3 region has the DNA TGCGCCAGCAGTGAGTCTCCCCCCGCCCCCGAGCAGTACTTC.

This clone was seen once. The chain links TRBV6-5 to TRBJ2-7; 7 bases are shared with TRBD1. V shed 6 bases and J 9 bases; nucleotides not matched to a gene: 5. The CDR3 length is 11 residues. Looked up from germline, CDR1 is MNHEY and CDR2 is SVGAGI. This CDR3 reads CASRRGLAQYF. The CDR3 region has the DNA TGTGCCAGCAGAAGGGGGCTCGCGCAGTACTTC.

J is TRBJ2-6 and V is TRBV10-3; D uncertain. The V end lost 6 bases, the J end lost 0 bases, and 6 bases lay between the germline ends. Germline V gives CDR1 ENHRY, CDR2 SYGVKD. The CDR3 extends over 14 amino acids. For the CDR3, the DNA is TGTGCCATCAGCCGGAGCTCTGGGGCCAACGTCCTGACTTTC. Amino acids: CAISRSSGANVLTF.

This clone was seen once. The J gene is TRBJ2-7, the V gene TRBV5-5; a possible D gene is TRBD2 (6 bases). Germline lookup yields CDR1 SGHKS and CDR2 YYEKEE (reference sequence). Trimming removed 5 bases from V and 6 bases from J, with 12 bases in between. The length of the CDR3 is 12 residues. This chain's CDR3 is CASRVTAGEQYF. The CDR3 bases are TGTGCCAGCAGAGTGACAGCGGGCGAGCAGTACTTC.

As concerns this clone: The sample has other DNA sequences that encode this CDR3 too. This chain connects TRBV20-1 to TRBJ2-3; D remains ambiguous. Germline CDR1 is DFQATT and CDR2 is SNEGSKA (reference sequence). There are 11 residues in the CDR3. V lost 3 bases, J lost 6 bases, and 7 bases lay in between. CDR3 DNA sequence: TGCAGTGCTAGTTTGGGGGATACGCAGTATTTT. This sequence encodes CSASLGDTQYF.

V and J are TRBV2 and TRBJ2-7; the match to TRBD2 covers 9 bases. V was clipped by 7 bases and J by 7 bases; unmatched bases: 8. The CDR3 loop spans 13 amino acids. Germline CDR1 is SNHLY and CDR2 is FYNNEI. The CDR3 nucleotides read TGTGCCAGCAAAGCGGGAGGATCGAGGGAGCAGTACTTC. Translation: CASKAGGSREQYF. Together with reference TRBV2 and TRBJ2-7, the CDR3 gives the full variable domain: EPEVTQTPSHQVTQMGQEVILRCVPISNHLYFYWYRQILGQKVEFLVSFYNNEISEKSEIFDDQFSVERPDGSNFTLKIRSTKLEDSAMYFCASKAGGSREQYFGPGTRLTVT.

The chain uses TRBV4-3 and TRBJ2-1; 9 bases map to TRBD2. With 5 bases clipped from V and 6 bases from J, the junction kept 5 bases outside the gene matches. The CDR3 spans 14 residues. Per germline, CDR1 LGHNA and CDR2 YSLEER. CDR3 DNA sequence: TGCGCCAGCAGCGGGACTAGCAATATCAATGAGCAGTTCTTC. Protein product: CASSGTSNINEQFF.

The V call is TRBV7-9, the J call TRBJ2-7, with D possibly TRBD2 on 5 matching bases. The CDR3 sequence is 13 residues long. V was trimmed by 5 bases and J by 1 base, leaving 9 bases between them. Germline CDR1 reads SEHNR; CDR2 reads FQNEAQ (reference sequence). CDR3 residues: CASSPGGSYEQYF. CDR3 coding DNA: TGTGCCAGCAGCCCCGGAGGTTCCTACGAGCAGTACTTC.

This chain joins TRBV27 and TRBJ2-7; D might be TRBD1 or TRBD2, each matching 5 bases. CDR3 length: 13 amino acids. Per the germline V gene, CDR1 is MNHEY and CDR2 is SMNVEV (reference sequence). Deletions cut 2 bases from V and 6 bases from J, with 11 bases between. CDR3 amino acids: CASSLTLGGEQYF. In DNA, the CDR3 is TGTGCCAGCAGTTTAACTCTTGGGGGCGAGCAGTACTTC.

Only a few counts were recorded for this clone. For the CDR3, the DNA is TGTGCCAGCAGCTCGGAGGGGCATCAGCCCCAGCATTTT. Protein: CASSSEGHQPQHF. The chain uses TRBV5-5 and TRBJ1-5, with D perhaps TRBD1 (5 bases). The CDR3 length is 13 residues. Germline CDR1 SGHKS, CDR2 YYEKEE (reference sequence). Trimming stripped 3 bases from V and 5 bases from J, with 9 bases between.

This clone was recorded a few times. Other DNA sequences in the sample encode the same CDR3. The chain uses TRBV27 and TRBJ2-7; TRBD2 matches 7 bases. Trimming cost V 6 bases and J 3 bases; bases outside gene matches: 2. Germline-derived CDR1 and CDR2 are MNHEY and SMNVEV (reference sequence). The CDR3 loop spans 12 amino acids. CDR3 loop: CASSRDYYEQYF. Written as DNA, the CDR3 is TGTGCCAGCAGCCGGGACTACTACGAGCAGTACTTC.

CDR3 protein: CASSERVRDWGGEQFF. In DNA form, the CDR3 reads TGTGCCAGCAGCGAGCGCGTGCGGGACTGGGGGGGCGAGCAGTTCTTC. This chain joins TRBV7-2 and TRBJ2-1, with D perhaps TRBD2 (7 bases). The V gene lost 5 bases and the J gene lost 10 bases, with 24 bases spanning the gap. The CDR3 covers 16 residues. CDR1 is SGHTA, CDR2 FQGNSA, per germline.

The rearrangement joins TRBV4-3 to TRBJ2-3; D perhaps matches TRBD1 (6 bases). Germline V gene lookup returns CDR1 LGHNA and CDR2 YSLEER. V was pared by 8 bases and J by 4 bases, with 16 bases between. The CDR3 consists of 14 residues. CDR3 bases: TGCGCCAGCTCATTTGGTACAGGGTCAGATACGCAGTATTTT. It specifies CASSFGTGSDTQYF.

This chain links TRBV5-1 with TRBJ2-1; 9 nucleotides align to TRBD1. J lost 2 bases, V lost 4 bases, and 7 bases had no gene match. This CDR3 spans 16 amino acids. Germline V gene data show CDR1 as SGHRS and CDR2 as YFSETQ. CDR3 sequence reads: CASSPGTGPAYNEQFF. CDR3 DNA: TGCGCCAGCAGCCCCGGGACAGGGCCCGCCTACAATGAGCAGTTCTTC.

The chain uses TRBV15 and TRBJ1-2, with a weak D call TRBD1 (6 bases). Germline loops: CDR1 LNHNV, CDR2 YYDKDF (reference sequence). Trimming removed 1 base from V and 1 base from J, with 13 bases in between. The CDR3 runs to 16 residues. Here the CDR3 reads CATSRGRQADNYGYTF. The CDR3 nucleotides read TGTGCCACCAGCAGAGGACGACAGGCTGATAACTATGGCTACACCTTC.

In this sample, this clone turned up once. The V call is TRBV5-5, the J call TRBJ2-3; 14 nucleotides line up with TRBD2. Germline V lookup: CDR1 SGHKS, CDR2 YYEKEE (reference sequence). With 4 bases clipped from V and 2 bases from J, the junction kept 15 bases outside the gene matches. The CDR3 is made up of 20 amino acids. The CDR3 protein is CASSHPTGTSGRRDTDTQYF. The CDR3 region has the DNA TGTGCCAGCAGCCACCCGACAGGGACTAGCGGGAGACGGGACACAGATACGCAGTATTTT.

The chain recombines TRBV2 with TRBJ2-7, with 8 positions matching TRBD2. CDR1 and CDR2 from the germline V gene are SNHLY and FYNNEI. The CDR3 consists of 20 residues. The V segment lost 8 bases and the J segment 6 bases; nucleotides outside the gene matches: 30. CDR3 protein: CASPLVRATSAIRLGIEQYF. CDR3 nucleotides: TGTGCCAGCCCACTTGTCAGGGCGACTAGCGCAATACGTTTGGGGATCGAGCAGTACTTC.

The chain uses TRBV19 and TRBJ1-5; 9 positions agree with TRBD1. The CDR3 runs 14 residues. V lost 7 bases, J lost 4 bases, and 5 bases stayed unmatched. Germline V gene data show CDR1 as LNHDA and CDR2 as SQIVND (reference sequence). CDR3 in DNA: TGTGCCAGTAATACAGGGGGCGGTAATCAGCCCCAGCATTTT. Translating gives CASNTGGGNQPQHF.

This chain connects TRBV7-9 to TRBJ2-2; D unclear. V was cut by 0 bases and J by 0 bases, with 5 bases left in between. The CDR3 length is 15 residues. Germline loops: CDR1 SEHNR, CDR2 FQNEAQ (reference sequence). The CDR3 nucleotides are TGTGCCAGCAGCTTAGCCGTCGCGAACACCGGGGAGCTGTTTTTT. It is translated as CASSLAVANTGELFF.

The chain couples TRBV10-2 to TRBJ2-7; D gene uncertain. The V end lost 5 bases, the J end lost 0 bases, and 8 bases lay between the germline ends. This CDR3 spans 13 amino acids. Germline V CDR1 and CDR2: WSHSY, SAAADI. CDR3 amino acids: CASSRGYSYEQYF. The CDR3 nucleotides are TGCGCCAGCAGTAGAGGATACTCCTACGAGCAGTACTTC.

This clone was observed a few times. The J gene is TRBJ2-1, the V gene TRBV19; TRBD1 matches 7 bases. V lost 3 bases, J lost 8 bases, and 7 bases stayed unmatched. The CDR3 contains 14 residues. Germline V gene data show CDR1 as LNHDA and CDR2 as SQIVND (reference sequence). The CDR3 loop is CASSIEGAVHEQFF. For the CDR3, the DNA is TGTGCCAGTAGTATCGAGGGGGCTGTCCATGAGCAGTTCTTC.

J is TRBJ2-6 and V is TRBV5-4; 9 bases fit TRBD1. J lost 1 base, V lost 4 bases, and 6 bases had no gene match. CDR3 length: 17 residues. CDR1 is SGHNT, CDR2 YYREEE, per germline (reference sequence). DNA for the CDR3: TGTGCCAGCAGCAGGGACAGGGCACGATCTGGGGCCAACGTCCTGACTTTC. Its translation is CASSRDRARSGANVLTF. The full variable domain, in which reference TRBV5-4 and TRBJ2-6 provide the parts outside the CDR3, is ETGVTQSPTHLIKTRGQQVTLRCSSQSGHNTVSWYQQALGQGPQFIFQYYREEENGRGNFPPRFSGLQFPNYSSELNVNALELDDSALYLCASSRDRARSGANVLTFGAGSRLTVL.

In this sample, this clone turned up once. Other DNA sequences in this sample translate to the same CDR3. The chain links TRBV5-1 to TRBJ2-3; 7 nucleotides agree with TRBD1. Germline V gene lookup returns CDR1 SGHRS and CDR2 YFSETQ. There are 14 residues in the CDR3. Trimming took 0 bases from V and 4 from J; bases not matched to a gene: 2. This CDR3 is CASSLVGGADTQYF. The CDR3, as DNA: TGCGCCAGCAGCTTGGTAGGGGGCGCAGATACGCAGTATTTT.

This chain connects TRBV29-1 to TRBJ2-1; TRBD1 agrees at 8 bases. The V and J ends lost 0 bases and 8 bases, in that order; junction bases with no gene match: 12. This CDR3 spans 16 amino acids. CDR1 is SQVTM and CDR2 is ANQGSEA in the germline V gene. CDR3 nucleotide sequence: TGCAGCGTTGAAGACCTGGAGGGGACAGGAGGGCATGAGCAGTTCTTC. Amino acids: CSVEDLEGTGGHEQFF.